The 25 T cell receptor beta chains below come from one sample, sequenced in a study of T cells in Graves' hyperthyroidism and ophthalmopathy. What was amplified from RNA transcripts were TCR beta CDR3 regions. Initially, a first-round RT-PCR of the TCR CDR3 employed the HTBI primer set. TCRdb re-derived calls from the multiplex PCR reads in MiXCR, one entry per CDR3 protein. The sample carries about 350,000 distinct CDR3 sequences, roughly 14% recorded once. The sequenced sample was blood. The origin of the receptors is a woman younger than 45 with Graves' hyperthyroidism.

This clonotype was observed many times. The chain recombines TRBV5-5 with TRBJ1-5, with a tentative D call TRBD1 (5 bases). The CDR3 extends over 13 amino acids. The V end lost 2 bases, the J end lost 5 bases, and 8 bases lay between the germline ends. The V gene's germline CDR1 is SGHKS and CDR2 YYEKEE (reference sequence). This chain's CDR3 is CASSFLGDQPQHF. The CDR3 DNA reads TGTGCCAGCAGCTTTTTAGGGGATCAGCCCCAGCATTTT.

This clonotype was counted only a few times. The chain employs TRBV24-1 and TRBJ1-2; possibly TRBD1 for D (6 bases). This CDR3 is 16 amino acids long. The V gene's germline CDR1 is KGHDR and CDR2 SFDVKD. V lost 4 bases, J lost 4 bases, and 18 bases lay in between. In DNA form, the CDR3 reads TGTGCCACCAGTGACCCCAAACAGGGCAGCATCTATGGCTACACCTTC. Its translation: CATSDPKQGSIYGYTF.

This sequence joins TRBV19 and TRBJ2-1; the match to TRBD2 covers 8 bases. The CDR3 covers 14 residues. V was pared by 4 bases and J by 8 bases, with 7 bases of the junction left unmatched. Germline V gene lookup returns CDR1 LNHDA and CDR2 SQIVND (reference sequence). The CDR3 sequence is CASSKKRERDEQFF. CDR3 sequence (DNA): TGTGCCAGTAGTAAGAAGCGGGAGAGGGATGAGCAGTTCTTC.

The sample holds many counts of this clonotype. The J gene is TRBJ1-2, the V gene TRBV20-1; no clear D. V was trimmed by 3 bases and J by 4 bases, leaving 6 bases between them. This CDR3 is 11 amino acids long. Germline V gene sequence: CDR1 DFQATT, CDR2 SNEGSKA (reference sequence). CDR3 protein: CSASEGYGYTF. The CDR3 DNA follows: TGCAGTGCTAGCGAGGGCTATGGCTACACCTTC.

This clonotype has more than one count but fewer than ten. The J gene is TRBJ1-4, the V gene TRBV19; maybe TRBD1 (5 bases). The germline V gene encodes CDR1 LNHDA and CDR2 SQIVND (reference sequence). V shed 8 bases and J shed 8 bases, with 15 bases lying between them. The CDR3 totals 13 residues. CDR3 DNA: TGTGCCAGTTCCGACAGACCCCGGGAAAAACTGTTTTTT. Amino acid sequence: CASSDRPREKLFF.

This clonotype was seen at least ten times. This chain links TRBV19 with TRBJ2-7, with 8 positions matching TRBD2. From germline, CDR1 is LNHDA and CDR2 SQIVND (reference sequence). There are 14 residues in the CDR3. Unmatched junction bases numbered 7, after V lost 5 bases and J lost 4 bases. CDR3 region: CASSASGGLYEQYF. CDR3 DNA: TGTGCCAGTAGTGCAAGCGGGGGACTATACGAGCAGTACTTC.

This clonotype was seen a handful of times. The chain links TRBV15 to TRBJ2-7; D remains unclear. CDR1 LNHNV and CDR2 YYDKDF come from the germline V gene (reference sequence). The CDR3 runs 12 residues. The V end lost 0 bases, the J end lost 6 bases, and 6 bases lay between the germline ends. CDR3 residues: CATSRESGEQYF. CDR3 nucleotides: TGTGCCACCAGCAGAGAGTCTGGCGAGCAGTACTTC.

This clonotype has only a few counts. V is TRBV5-1 and J is TRBJ2-4; weak D call: TRBD2 (6 bases). The germline CDR1 and CDR2 sequences are SGHRS and YFSETQ. V was cut by 0 bases and J by 7 bases, with 11 bases left in between. This CDR3 spans 14 amino acids. For the CDR3, the DNA is TGCGCCAGCAGCTTGGGGGACTCAGGGAACATTCAGTACTTC. Translating gives CASSLGDSGNIQYF.

In this sample, this clonotype turned up many times. V is TRBV3-1 and J is TRBJ2-3; 7 bases line up with TRBD2. V gave up 10 bases and J gave up 2 bases; unmatched junction bases: 12. Germline CDR1 and CDR2: LGHDT and YNNKEL (reference sequence). The CDR3 runs to 15 residues. CDR3 coding DNA: TGTGCCATCCCCCCGGGCGGGAGTGACACAGATACGCAGTATTTT. It codes for CAIPPGGSDTDTQYF.

This clonotype came up many times. V is TRBV2 and J is TRBJ2-7; D may be TRBD1 or TRBD2 (6 bases each). V was shortened by 1 base and J by 1 base, with 8 bases between the two germline ends. This CDR3 comprises 14 residues. Germline assignment: CDR1 SNHLY and CDR2 FYNNEI. The CDR3 coding sequence is TGTGCCAGCAGTGAAGGCGGGACATCCTACGAGCAGTACTTC. Amino acids: CASSEGGTSYEQYF.

The genes are TRBV7-2 and TRBJ1-3; unclear D gene. Germline CDR1 SGHTA, CDR2 FQGNSA. Trimming left V 5 bases short and J 5 bases short, with 7 bases between. CDR3 length equals 12 residues. In DNA form, the CDR3 reads TGTGCCAGCAGCGGCAGCAGAAACACCATATATTTT. As protein: CASSGSRNTIYF. Combining the CDR3 with reference TRBV7-2 and TRBJ1-3 gives the whole variable domain GAGVSQSPSNKVTEKGKDVELRCDPISGHTALYWYRQSLGQGLEFLIYFQGNSAPDKSGLPSDRFSAERTGGSVSTLTIQRTQQEDSAVYLCASSGSRNTIYFGEGSWLTVV.

This clonotype came up many times. The chain recombines TRBV7-2 with TRBJ2-5, with D possibly being TRBD2 (5 bases). Germline V lookup: CDR1 SGHTA, CDR2 FQGNSA. V was cut by 5 bases and J by 4 bases, with 11 bases left in between. The CDR3 loop spans 13 amino acids. This CDR3 is CASSAIGGETQYF. The CDR3 nucleotides read TGTGCCAGCAGCGCGATCGGAGGAGAGACCCAGTACTTC.

This clonotype was detected many times. The chain carries TRBV29-1 and TRBJ2-3; D unresolved. V was trimmed by 8 bases and J by 2 bases, leaving 17 bases between them. The CDR3 loop spans 14 amino acids. The germline V gene has CDR1 SQVTM and CDR2 ANQGSEA. The CDR3 nucleotides read TGCAGCTCCACGGAAGGGCCCATCACAGATACGCAGTATTTT. Its translation: CSSTEGPITDTQYF.

This clonotype was detected many times. V and J are TRBV20-1 and TRBJ2-3, with D tentatively TRBD2 (5 bases). Trimming took off 8 bases at V and 2 bases at J, with 14 bases between the two ends. Germline CDR1 is DFQATT and CDR2 is SNEGSKA (reference sequence). The CDR3 spans 13 residues. CDR3 in DNA: TGCAGTCTAGGGCGGGCCTTCACAGATACGCAGTATTTT. Its translation is CSLGRAFTDTQYF.

The V and J genes are TRBV7-2 and TRBJ2-1; TRBD2 is a possible D gene (5 bases). Germline CDR1 is SGHTA and CDR2 is FQGNSA. V gave up 8 bases and J gave up 9 bases, with 17 bases separating them. This CDR3 contains 13 residues. For the CDR3, the DNA is TGTGCCAGCCGGACGGGAACGGCCTTTGAGCAGTTCTTC. Translation: CASRTGTAFEQFF.

At least ten counts were recorded for this clonotype. The chain couples TRBV11-2 to TRBJ2-3; D is ambiguous. Germline V gene sequence: CDR1 SGHAT, CDR2 FQNNGV. Trimming shortened V by 3 bases and J by 6 bases, and 10 bases separated the two germline ends. The length of the CDR3 is 13 residues. CDR3 sequence (DNA): TGTGCCAGCAGCTTGTGGCAAGCGGATACGCAGTATTTT. Protein: CASSLWQADTQYF.

This clonotype was counted a few times. The CDR3 region is CASRNLQTSGRANEQFF. In DNA form, the CDR3 reads TGCGCCAGCCGAAATCTTCAAACTAGCGGGAGGGCCAATGAGCAGTTCTTC. The chain is built from TRBV10-1 and TRBJ2-1; 13 bases match TRBD2. The CDR3 runs 17 residues. Trimming took 8 bases from V and 6 from J; bases not matched to a gene: 13. The germline V gene has CDR1 WNHNN and CDR2 SYGVQD (reference sequence).

The V gene is TRBV12-5, the J gene TRBJ2-2, with TRBD2 matching 7 bases. CDR3 length equals 15 residues. Trimming at V came to 3 bases and at J to 1 base, leaving 2 bases not matched to a gene. Germline CDR1 is LGHNT and CDR2 is FRNRAP. In DNA form, the CDR3 reads TGTGCTAGTGGTTTCACGGGGGGGAACACCGGGGAGCTGTTTTTT. As protein: CASGFTGGNTGELFF.

CDR3 protein: CAISESGPWRVAEAFF. The DNA of the CDR3 is TGTGCCATCAGTGAGTCCGGACCGTGGCGGGTCGCTGAAGCTTTCTTT. The chain joins TRBV10-3 to TRBJ1-1; unclear D gene. This CDR3 has 16 amino acids. The germline CDR1 and CDR2 sequences are ENHRY and SYGVKD. V lost 0 bases to trimming and J lost 6 bases, with 17 bases between them.

There are many counts of this clonotype. The CDR3 loop is CASSYGTGNQPQHF. The CDR3 DNA reads as TGTGCCAGCAGCTACGGGACTGGAAATCAGCCCCAGCATTTT. The chain joins TRBV7-2 to TRBJ1-5; TRBD1 is a possible D gene (5 bases). The CDR3 totals 14 residues. CDR1 SGHTA and CDR2 FQGNSA come from the germline V gene. V was trimmed by 4 bases and J by 4 bases, leaving 11 bases between them.

V usage is TRBV5-1 and J usage is TRBJ1-2; the match to TRBD1 covers 10 bases. CDR1 is SGHRS and CDR2 is YFSETQ in the germline V gene. This CDR3 contains 14 residues. V trimming: 0 bases; J trimming: 8 bases; junction bases outside the gene matches: 4. This CDR3 reads CASSLAGTGDGYTF. CDR3 bases: TGCGCCAGCAGCTTGGCCGGGACAGGGGACGGCTACACCTTC.

Only a few counts were recorded for this clonotype. V is TRBV2 and J is TRBJ2-1; 12 bases align to TRBD2. This CDR3 region has 16 residues. Looked up from germline, CDR1 is SNHLY and CDR2 is FYNNEI. V shed 8 bases and J 0 bases; nucleotides not matched to a gene: 5. In DNA, the CDR3 is TGTGCCAGCGGGGGACTAGCGGGTAGCTCCTACAATGAGCAGTTCTTC. Translated: CASGGLAGSSYNEQFF. Full variable domain (rest looked up from reference TRBV2 and TRBJ2-1): EPEVTQTPSHQVTQMGQEVILRCVPISNHLYFYWYRQILGQKVEFLVSFYNNEISEKSEIFDDQFSVERPDGSNFTLKIRSTKLEDSAMYFCASGGLAGSSYNEQFFGPGTRLTVL.

This clonotype was recorded many times. V is TRBV6-2 or TRBV6-3 and J is TRBJ1-5; D not certain. CDR1 is MNHEY, CDR2 SVGEGT, per germline. The CDR3 contains 14 residues. Trimming shortened V by 8 bases and J by 3 bases, and 14 bases separated the two germline ends. In DNA form, the CDR3 reads TGTGCCAGCTCGGAGTCAAATCCCAATCAGCCCCAGCATTTT. It codes for CASSESNPNQPQHF.

This clonotype was counted many times. The genes are TRBV28 and TRBJ2-1, with D perhaps matching TRBD2 (6 bases). Germline V gene lookup returns CDR1 MDHEN and CDR2 SYDVKM. This CDR3 is built from 15 residues. V was pared by 7 bases and J by 1 base, with 14 bases between. CDR3 coding DNA: TGTGCCAGCATCGGGGCGGGGCTTTCCTACAATGAGCAGTTCTTC. It is translated as CASIGAGLSYNEQFF.

Ten or more counts support this clonotype. The V and J genes are TRBV30 and TRBJ1-6; D unclear. The CDR3 runs to 13 residues. Trimming took 3 bases from V and 7 from J, leaving 10 bases between them. Per germline, CDR1 GTSNPN and CDR2 SVGIG (reference sequence). The CDR3 reads CAWRPTRNSPLHF. For the CDR3, the DNA is TGTGCCTGGAGGCCTACTAGGAATTCACCCCTCCACTTT.